A single sample gave rise to the 27 T cell receptor beta chains below, sequenced in a study of PD-1 blockade in classical Hodgkin lymphoma. Assay used: immunoSEQ multiplex PCR; TCRdb lists only in-frame clones, some missing. The sample consists of 40,000 to 50,000 clones, around two thirds of them appearing once. Time point defined: cycle 4 day 1 (C4D1), after six to seven weeks of nivolumab. Every one of the patients relapsed after autologous stem cell transplantation (brentuximab vedotin exposure was variable). Sequenced here: peripheral blood mononuclear cells (PBMCs), sampled before the fourth cycle of nivolumab. The receptor set was obtained from a human donor with classical Hodgkin lymphoma.

The genes are TRBV7-9 and TRBJ2-1, with 11 bases matching TRBD2. The V segment lost 8 bases and the J segment 0 bases; nucleotides outside the gene matches: 12. Germline CDR1 is SEHNR and CDR2 is FQNEAQ (reference sequence). The CDR3 sequence is 18 residues long. CDR3 nucleotide sequence: TGTGCCAGCGGCTCCGGGACTAGCGGACTGAGCTCCTACAATGAGCAGTTCTTC. Translated: CASGSGTSGLSSYNEQFF. Filled out from reference TRBV7-9 and TRBJ2-1, the complete variable domain reads DTGVSQNPRHKITKRGQNVTFRCDPISEHNRLYWYRQTLGQGPEFLTYFQNEAQLEKSRLLSDRFSAERPKGSFSTLEIQRTEQGDSAMYLCASGSGTSGLSSYNEQFFGPGTRLTVL.

V gene TRBV30 combines with J gene TRBJ1-4; weak D call: TRBD1 (5 bases). Germline V lookup: CDR1 GTSNPN, CDR2 SVGIG (reference sequence). This CDR3 has 13 residues. Trimming cost V 3 bases and J 4 bases, with 9 bases left between them. In DNA, the CDR3 is TGTGCCTGGAGAAAACAGGATAATGAAAAACTGTTTTTT. Translation gives CAWRKQDNEKLFF. The full variable domain, in which reference TRBV30 and TRBJ1-4 provide the parts outside the CDR3, is SQTIHQWPATLVQPVGSPLSLECTVEGTSNPNLYWYRQAAGRGLQLLFYSVGIGQISSEVPQNLSASRPQDRQFILSSKKLLLSDSGFYLCAWRKQDNEKLFFGSGTQLSVL.

This clone was seen a few times. The gene calls are TRBV19 and TRBJ2-7; tentative D call: TRBD2 (6 bases). V lost 4 bases, J lost 5 bases, and 12 bases lay in between. This CDR3 is built from 13 residues. Germline V gene lookup returns CDR1 LNHDA and CDR2 SQIVND (reference sequence). For the CDR3, the DNA is TGTGCCAGTAGTAACTCCGGGACTGACGAGCAGTACTTC. Amino acid sequence: CASSNSGTDEQYF.

This chain joins TRBV19 and TRBJ1-2; 7 positions agree with TRBD1. The CDR3 covers 15 residues. The V segment lost 3 bases and the J segment 0 bases; nucleotides outside the gene matches: 4. Germline V gene data show CDR1 as LNHDA and CDR2 as SQIVND (reference sequence). CDR3 in DNA: TGTGCCAGTAGTATCTGGGACAGCCCTAACTATGGCTACACCTTC. Residues: CASSIWDSPNYGYTF.

The genes are TRBV4-3 and TRBJ2-7, with D possibly being TRBD2 (6 bases). Germline CDR1 LGHNA, CDR2 YSLEER. Trimming left V 0 bases short and J 4 bases short, with 10 bases between. The CDR3 loop spans 14 amino acids. In DNA, the CDR3 is TGCGCCAGCAGCCAAGATCCTGGGACTTACGAGCAGTACTTC. This translates into CASSQDPGTYEQYF.

The table lists this clone with a few counts. The V and J genes are TRBV5-1 and TRBJ1-6; 7 bases are a match to TRBD1. V was pared by 2 bases and J by 8 bases, with 10 bases of the junction left unmatched. This CDR3 region has 16 residues. From germline, CDR1 is SGHRS and CDR2 YFSETQ. CDR3 region: CASSFQGGGRDSPLHF. CDR3 in DNA: TGCGCCAGCAGCTTCCAGGGGGGGGGCCGAGATTCACCCCTCCACTTT.

CDR3 loop: CAGGRGQGETQYF. For the CDR3, the DNA is TGTGCCGGGGGGAGGGGGCAGGGAGAGACCCAGTACTTC. The chain links TRBV6-1 to TRBJ2-5; the D gene could be TRBD1 or TRBD2 (7 bases each). The CDR3 covers 13 residues. CDR1 MNHNS and CDR2 SASEGT come from the germline V gene. V was clipped by 11 bases and J by 4 bases, with 17 bases between them.

This chain uses TRBV29-1 with TRBJ2-2; maybe TRBD2 (6 bases). The CDR3 has 14 amino acids. Germline V gene data show CDR1 as SQVTM and CDR2 as ANQGSEA. Trimming cost V 4 bases and J 6 bases, with 15 bases left between them. CDR3 sequence (DNA): TGCAGCGTTGCGGGGGTAAGGGCCCCCGGGGAGCTGTTTTTT. As protein: CSVAGVRAPGELFF.

This clone has just one count. This chain's CDR3 is CASSLSAGAMNTEAFF. CDR3 coding DNA: TGTGCCAGCAGTTTATCCGCAGGGGCGATGAACACTGAAGCTTTCTTT. V usage is TRBV27 and J usage is TRBJ1-1, with TRBD1 as a possible D gene (6 bases). The CDR3 length is 16 residues. Between the trimmed V and J ends, which lost 0 bases and 0 bases, there was a span of 11 bases. From germline, CDR1 is MNHEY and CDR2 SMNVEV (reference sequence).

This clone was detected a few times. Other DNA sequences of this sample code for an identical CDR3. V and J are TRBV7-9 and TRBJ1-5, with unresolved D. Between the trimmed V and J ends, which lost 2 bases and 3 bases, there was a span of 2 bases. CDR3 length equals 12 residues. Germline V gene sequence: CDR1 SEHNR, CDR2 FQNEAQ (reference sequence). Here the CDR3 DNA reads TGTGCCAGCAGCTTATCCAATCAGCCCCAGCATTTT. Its translation is CASSLSNQPQHF. The full variable domain, in which reference TRBV7-9 and TRBJ1-5 provide the parts outside the CDR3, is DTGVSQNPRHKITKRGQNVTFRCDPISEHNRLYWYRQTLGQGPEFLTYFQNEAQLEKSRLLSDRFSAERPKGSFSTLEIQRTEQGDSAMYLCASSLSNQPQHFGDGTRLSIL.

This clone was observed at least ten times. V usage is TRBV11-2 and J usage is TRBJ1-6; TRBD1 agrees at 10 bases. CDR3 length equals 16 residues. From germline, CDR1 is SGHAT and CDR2 FQNNGV. The V and J ends lost 3 bases and 10 bases, in that order; junction bases with no gene match: 9. CDR3 sequence reads: CASSLTGGAVYSPLHF. DNA for the CDR3: TGTGCCAGCAGCTTGACAGGGGGCGCGGTGTACTCACCCCTCCACTTT.

The rearrangement links TRBV2 to TRBJ1-3, with TRBD1 as a possible D gene (5 bases). CDR1 is SNHLY and CDR2 is FYNNEI in the germline V gene. This CDR3 has 14 residues. V shed 0 bases and J shed 4 bases, with 7 bases lying between them. The CDR3 DNA follows: TGTGCCAGCAGTGAAGCGGGGCCCGGAAACACCATATATTTT. Translated: CASSEAGPGNTIYF. Filled out from reference TRBV2 and TRBJ1-3, the complete variable domain reads EPEVTQTPSHQVTQMGQEVILRCVPISNHLYFYWYRQILGQKVEFLVSFYNNEISEKSEIFDDQFSVERPDGSNFTLKIRSTKLEDSAMYFCASSEAGPGNTIYFGEGSWLTVV.

By sample share, this clone is medium-sized. This chain links TRBV19 with TRBJ1-1, with D hard to call. With 3 bases removed from V and 7 bases from J, the gap between germline ends came to 9 bases. Germline CDR1 and CDR2: LNHDA and SQIVND (reference sequence). The CDR3 spans 12 residues. The DNA of the CDR3 is TGTGCCAGTAGTATCGGCGCCGTTGAAGCTTTCTTT. Translating it yields CASSIGAVEAFF.

CDR3 sequence (DNA): TGTGCCAGCAGCTTGACCGGGGCTGGAAACACCATATATTTT. This translates into CASSLTGAGNTIYF. This chain links TRBV4-2 with TRBJ1-3; D ambiguous. CDR3 length: 14 residues. The V gene's germline CDR1 is LGHNA and CDR2 YNFKEQ. Trimming left V 5 bases short and J 2 bases short, with 10 bases between.

The chain recombines TRBV6-5 with TRBJ2-1; 7 nucleotides agree with TRBD2. The germline V gene has CDR1 MNHEY and CDR2 SVGAGI. The CDR3 has 15 residues. J was trimmed by 7 bases and V by 6 bases; bases with no gene match: 12. CDR3 region: CASSPSGSEYNEQFF. DNA for the CDR3: TGTGCCAGCAGCCCTAGCGGTTCGGAGTATAATGAGCAGTTCTTC.

This sequence joins TRBV21-1 and TRBJ1-1. TRBV21-1 is flagged as a pseudogene. This CDR3 region has 14 residues. DNA of the CDR3: TGTGCCAGCAGCTACCAAATTCCGAACACTGAAGCTTTCTTT. The encoded protein is CASSYQIPNTEAFF.

The chain recombines TRBV2 with TRBJ2-1, with TRBD2 matching 9 bases. CDR3 size: 14 residues. Germline-derived CDR1 and CDR2 are SNHLY and FYNNEI. Trimming took 11 bases from V and 7 from J; bases not matched to a gene: 12. This chain's CDR3 is CAGERGTSRNEQFF. In DNA form, the CDR3 reads TGTGCCGGAGAGAGGGGGACTAGCAGGAATGAGCAGTTCTTC. Combining the CDR3 with reference TRBV2 and TRBJ2-1 gives the whole variable domain EPEVTQTPSHQVTQMGQEVILRCVPISNHLYFYWYRQILGQKVEFLVSFYNNEISEKSEIFDDQFSVERPDGSNFTLKIRSTKLEDSAMYFCAGERGTSRNEQFFGPGTRLTVL.

The CDR3 DNA reads as TGTGCCAGCCAGTCCCTAGCCAAAAACATTCAGTACTTC. It specifies CASQSLAKNIQYF. The chain is built from TRBV5-5 and TRBJ2-4, with D unresolved. From germline, CDR1 is SGHKS and CDR2 YYEKEE (reference sequence). The CDR3 spans 13 residues. Trimming pared 7 bases from V and 0 bases from J, leaving 8 bases between. The variable domain in full, with the rest retrieved from reference TRBV5-5 and TRBJ2-4, is DAGVTQSPTHLIKTRGQQVTLRCSPISGHKSVSWYQQVLGQGPQFIFQYYEKEERGRGNFPDRFSARQFPNYSSELNVNALLLGDSALYLCASQSLAKNIQYFGAGTRLSVL.

The V gene is TRBV11-2, the J gene TRBJ2-7; D unclear. CDR1 is SGHAT and CDR2 is FQNNGV in the germline V gene. Trimming pared 3 bases from V and 2 bases from J, leaving 8 bases between. The CDR3 is made up of 13 amino acids. This chain's CDR3 is CASSLAETYEQYF. The CDR3 nucleotides are TGTGCCAGCAGCTTGGCAGAGACCTACGAGCAGTACTTC.

This clone is termed medium-sized. V and J are TRBV7-2 and TRBJ1-5; the D is unclear. CDR1 is SGHTA and CDR2 is FQGNSA in the germline V gene. Trimming took off 5 bases at V and 5 bases at J, with 13 bases between the two ends. The CDR3 is made up of 14 amino acids. In nucleotides, the CDR3 is TGTGCCAGCAGCCCCCATACCGAATATCAGCCCCAGCATTTT. It specifies CASSPHTEYQPQHF. Full variable domain (remainder filled in from reference TRBV7-2 and TRBJ1-5): GAGVSQSPSNKVTEKGKDVELRCDPISGHTALYWYRQSLGQGLEFLIYFQGNSAPDKSGLPSDRFSAERTGGSVSTLTIQRTQQEDSAVYLCASSPHTEYQPQHFGDGTRLSIL.

The chain carries TRBV2 and TRBJ2-7, with D possibly being TRBD1 (5 bases). The CDR3 runs to 14 residues. With 8 bases removed from V and 3 bases from J, the gap between germline ends came to 17 bases. CDR1 and CDR2 (germline): SNHLY, FYNNEI. Here the CDR3 DNA reads TGTGCCAGCTTGGTTATTGGACATAACTACGAGCAGTACTTC. Translation: CASLVIGHNYEQYF.

The rearrangement uses TRBV2 and TRBJ1-3; D is unresolved. This CDR3 is built from 13 residues. Germline V lookup: CDR1 SNHLY, CDR2 FYNNEI. Trimming cost V 6 bases and J 2 bases, with 8 bases left between them. CDR3 amino acids: CASSRAAGNTIYF. The DNA for the CDR3 is TGTGCCAGCAGCCGGGCTGCTGGAAACACCATATATTTT.

The chain combines TRBV11-1 with TRBJ2-5; maybe TRBD2 (6 bases). Germline V CDR1 and CDR2: SGHAT, FQDESV (reference sequence). The CDR3 is made up of 12 amino acids. The V end lost 4 bases, the J end lost 5 bases, and 8 bases lay between the germline ends. CDR3 DNA sequence: TGTGCCAGCAGCTCGGAGGGGGAGACCCAGTACTTC. Its protein product is CASSSEGETQYF.

The genes are TRBV7-2 and TRBJ2-5; a possible D gene is TRBD1 (6 bases). Trimming shortened V by 1 base and J by 1 base, and 10 bases separated the two germline ends. Germline V gene sequence: CDR1 SGHTA, CDR2 FQGNSA. The CDR3 sequence is 15 residues long. CDR3 amino acids: CASSLGGQVQETQYF. For the CDR3, the DNA is TGTGCCAGCAGCTTAGGGGGGCAGGTCCAAGAGACCCAGTACTTC.

This clone was seen many times. The J gene is TRBJ2-7, the V gene TRBV6-6, with D hard to call. This CDR3 contains 12 residues. The germline CDR1 and CDR2 sequences are MNHNY and SVGAGI (reference sequence). The V end lost 7 bases, the J end lost 5 bases, and 12 bases lay between the germline ends. The CDR3 spells CASTHGRHEQYF. The CDR3 DNA reads as TGTGCCAGCACTCACGGCAGGCACGAGCAGTACTTC.

The V gene is TRBV30, the J gene TRBJ1-1, with 8 bases aligning to TRBD1. Losses at the gene ends were 0 bases for V and 3 bases for J; bases not matched to a gene: 6. Germline V gene sequence: CDR1 GTSNPN, CDR2 SVGIG (reference sequence). The CDR3 has 15 residues. The CDR3 reads CAWSVYQGQDTEAFF. CDR3 coding DNA: TGTGCCTGGAGTGTTTATCAGGGACAGGACACTGAAGCTTTCTTT.

V is TRBV4-1 and J is TRBJ2-7, with 8 bases identical to TRBD1. Per the germline V gene, CDR1 is MGHRA and CDR2 is YSYEKL. This CDR3 comprises 14 residues. With 4 bases clipped from V and 2 bases from J, the junction kept 4 bases outside the gene matches. CDR3 sequence reads: CASSLDRGAYEQYF. The CDR3 nucleotides read TGCGCCAGCAGCCTTGACAGGGGAGCCTACGAGCAGTACTTC.